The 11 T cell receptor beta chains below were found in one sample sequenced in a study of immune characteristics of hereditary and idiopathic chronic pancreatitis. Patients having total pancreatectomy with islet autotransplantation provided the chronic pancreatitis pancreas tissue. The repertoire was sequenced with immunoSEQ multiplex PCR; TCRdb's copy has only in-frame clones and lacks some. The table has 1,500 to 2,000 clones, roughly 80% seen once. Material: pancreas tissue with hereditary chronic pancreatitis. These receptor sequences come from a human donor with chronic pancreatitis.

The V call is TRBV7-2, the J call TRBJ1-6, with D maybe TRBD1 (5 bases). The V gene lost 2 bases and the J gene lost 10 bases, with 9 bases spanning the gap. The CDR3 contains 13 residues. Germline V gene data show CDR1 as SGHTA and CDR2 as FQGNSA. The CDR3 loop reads CASSLMRGSPLHF. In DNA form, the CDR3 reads TGTGCCAGCAGCTTAATGAGGGGATCACCCCTCCACTTT. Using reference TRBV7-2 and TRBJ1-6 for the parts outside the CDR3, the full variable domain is GAGVSQSPSNKVTEKGKDVELRCDPISGHTALYWYRQSLGQGLEFLIYFQGNSAPDKSGLPSDRFSAERTGGSVSTLTIQRTQQEDSAVYLCASSLMRGSPLHFGNGTRLTVT.

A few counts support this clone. The CDR3 sequence: CASSSLTGSAYNEQFF. The CDR3 DNA reads TGTGCCAGCAGCTCCCTGACAGGATCGGCATACAATGAGCAGTTCTTC. V gene TRBV5-6 combines with J gene TRBJ2-1; D perhaps matches TRBD1 (6 bases). Looked up from germline, CDR1 is SGHDT and CDR2 is YYEEEE. The length of the CDR3 is 16 residues. The V end was cut by 3 bases, the J end by 4 bases, with 17 bases between. The entire variable domain, with the rest obtained from reference TRBV5-6 and TRBJ2-1, is as follows: DAGVTQSPTHLIKTRGQQVTLRCSPKSGHDTVSWYQQALGQGPQFIFQYYEEEERQRGNFPDRFSGHQFPNYSSELNVNALLLGDSALYLCASSSLTGSAYNEQFFGPGTRLTVL.

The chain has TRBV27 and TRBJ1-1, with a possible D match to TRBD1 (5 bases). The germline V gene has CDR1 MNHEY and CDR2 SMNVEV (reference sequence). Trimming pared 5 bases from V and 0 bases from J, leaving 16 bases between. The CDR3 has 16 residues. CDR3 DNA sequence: TGTGCCAGCAGTCCCCCTCGGGGCACTTTGAACACTGAAGCTTTCTTT. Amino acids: CASSPPRGTLNTEAFF.

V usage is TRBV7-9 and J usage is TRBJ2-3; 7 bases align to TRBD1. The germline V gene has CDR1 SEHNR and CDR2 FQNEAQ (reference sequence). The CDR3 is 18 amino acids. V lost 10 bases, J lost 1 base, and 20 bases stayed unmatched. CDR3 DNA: TGTGCCACCGGACAGGTGACTACTATCAAATGGGGCACAGATACGCAGTATTTT. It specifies CATGQVTTIKWGTDTQYF.

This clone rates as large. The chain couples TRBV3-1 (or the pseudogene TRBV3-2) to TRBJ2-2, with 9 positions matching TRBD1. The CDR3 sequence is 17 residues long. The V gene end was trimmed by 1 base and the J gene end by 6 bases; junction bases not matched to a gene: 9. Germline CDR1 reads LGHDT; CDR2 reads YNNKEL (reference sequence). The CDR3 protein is CASSQASGTGFPGELFF. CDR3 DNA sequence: TGTGCCAGCAGCCAAGCGTCCGGGACAGGGTTCCCCGGGGAGCTGTTTTTT.

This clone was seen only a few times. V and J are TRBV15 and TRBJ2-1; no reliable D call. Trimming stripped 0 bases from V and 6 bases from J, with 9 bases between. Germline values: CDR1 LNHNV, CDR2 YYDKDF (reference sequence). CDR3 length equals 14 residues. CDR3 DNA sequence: TGTGCCACCAGCAGAGAGGATACCTTCAATGAGCAGTTCTTC. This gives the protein CATSREDTFNEQFF.

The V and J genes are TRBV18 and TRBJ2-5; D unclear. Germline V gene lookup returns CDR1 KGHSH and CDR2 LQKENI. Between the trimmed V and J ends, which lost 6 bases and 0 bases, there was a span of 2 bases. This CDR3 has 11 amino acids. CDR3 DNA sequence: TGTGCCAGCTCGTACCAAGAGACCCAGTACTTC. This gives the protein CASSYQETQYF.

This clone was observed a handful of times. The CDR3, as DNA: TGTGCCAGCAGTTATACGGCTAGCTTCTCCTACGAGCAGTACTTC. Protein sequence: CASSYTASFSYEQYF. V and J are TRBV6-2 or TRBV6-3 and TRBJ2-7; TRBD2 is a possible D gene (5 bases). V lost 3 bases and J 0 bases, leaving 12 bases between the germline ends. Germline-derived CDR1 and CDR2 are MNHEY and SVGEGT. This CDR3 region has 15 residues.

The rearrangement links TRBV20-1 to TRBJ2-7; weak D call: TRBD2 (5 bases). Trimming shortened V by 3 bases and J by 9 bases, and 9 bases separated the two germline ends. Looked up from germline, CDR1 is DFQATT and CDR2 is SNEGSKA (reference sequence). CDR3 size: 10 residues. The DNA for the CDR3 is TGCAGTGCTAGTGCCGGGGTGCAGTACTTC. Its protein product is CSASAGVQYF.

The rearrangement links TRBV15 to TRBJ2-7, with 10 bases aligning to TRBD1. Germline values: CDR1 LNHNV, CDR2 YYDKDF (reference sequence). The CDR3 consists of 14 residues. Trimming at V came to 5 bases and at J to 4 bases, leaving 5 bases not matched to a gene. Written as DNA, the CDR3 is TGTGCCACCAGCGGGGGGACAGGGGCATACGAGCAGTACTTC. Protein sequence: CATSGGTGAYEQYF.

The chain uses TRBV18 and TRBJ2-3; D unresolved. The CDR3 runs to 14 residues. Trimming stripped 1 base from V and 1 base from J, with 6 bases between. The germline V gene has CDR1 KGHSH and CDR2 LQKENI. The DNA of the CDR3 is TGTGCCAGCTCACCACTCCAGGGCACAGATACGCAGTATTTT. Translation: CASSPLQGTDTQYF.